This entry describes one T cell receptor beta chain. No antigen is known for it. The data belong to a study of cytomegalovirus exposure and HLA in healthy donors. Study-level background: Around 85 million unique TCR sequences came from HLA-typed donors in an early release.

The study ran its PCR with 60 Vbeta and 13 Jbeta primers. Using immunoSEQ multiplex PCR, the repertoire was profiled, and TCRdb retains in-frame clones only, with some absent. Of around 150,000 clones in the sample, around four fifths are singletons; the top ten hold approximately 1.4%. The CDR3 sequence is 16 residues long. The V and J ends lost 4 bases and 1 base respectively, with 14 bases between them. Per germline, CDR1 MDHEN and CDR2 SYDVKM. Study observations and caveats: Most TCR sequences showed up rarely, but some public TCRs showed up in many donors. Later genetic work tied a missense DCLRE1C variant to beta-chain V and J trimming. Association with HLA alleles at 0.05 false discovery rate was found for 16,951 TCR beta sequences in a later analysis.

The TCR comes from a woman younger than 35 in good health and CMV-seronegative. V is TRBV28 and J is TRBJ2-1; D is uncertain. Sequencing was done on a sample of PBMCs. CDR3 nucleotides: TGTGCCAGCAGTTCAACAGTGGAATATTCCTACAATGAGCAGTTCTTC. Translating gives CASSSTVEYSYNEQFF.